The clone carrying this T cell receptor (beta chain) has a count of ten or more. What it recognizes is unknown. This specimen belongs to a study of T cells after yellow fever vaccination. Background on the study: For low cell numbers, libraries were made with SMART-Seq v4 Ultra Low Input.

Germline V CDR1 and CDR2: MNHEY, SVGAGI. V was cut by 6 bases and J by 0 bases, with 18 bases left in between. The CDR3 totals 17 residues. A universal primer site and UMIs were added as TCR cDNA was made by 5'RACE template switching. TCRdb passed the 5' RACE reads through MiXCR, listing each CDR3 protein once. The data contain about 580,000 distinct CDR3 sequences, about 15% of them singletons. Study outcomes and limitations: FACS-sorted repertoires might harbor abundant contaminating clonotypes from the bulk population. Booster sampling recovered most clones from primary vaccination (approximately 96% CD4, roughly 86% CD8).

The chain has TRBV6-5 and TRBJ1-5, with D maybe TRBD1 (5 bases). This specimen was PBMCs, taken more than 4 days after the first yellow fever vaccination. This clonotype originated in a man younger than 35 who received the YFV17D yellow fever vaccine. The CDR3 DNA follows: TGTGCCAGCAGCCCCCTCTCCAGGGCTCATAGCAATCAGCCCCAGCATTTT. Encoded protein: CASSPLSRAHSNQPQHF.